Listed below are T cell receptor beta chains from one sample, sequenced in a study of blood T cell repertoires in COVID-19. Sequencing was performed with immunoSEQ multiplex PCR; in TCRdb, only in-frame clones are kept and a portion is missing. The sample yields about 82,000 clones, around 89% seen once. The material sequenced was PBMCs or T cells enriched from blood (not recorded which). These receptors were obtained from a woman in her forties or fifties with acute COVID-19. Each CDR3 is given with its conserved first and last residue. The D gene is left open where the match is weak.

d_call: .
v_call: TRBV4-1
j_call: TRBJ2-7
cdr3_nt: TGCGCCAGCAGCCAAGGACAGAAGCAGTACTTC
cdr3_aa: CASSQGQKQYF

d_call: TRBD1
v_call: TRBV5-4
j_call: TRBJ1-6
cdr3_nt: TGTGCCAGCACCAGGGACAGTTTAAATTCACCCCTCCACTTT
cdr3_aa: CASTRDSLNSPLHF

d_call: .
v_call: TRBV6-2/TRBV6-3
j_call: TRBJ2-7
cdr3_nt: TGTGCCAGCAGTTACTCGAGCTCCTACGAGCAGTACTTC
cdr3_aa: CASSYSSSYEQYF

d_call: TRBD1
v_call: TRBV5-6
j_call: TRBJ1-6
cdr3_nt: TGTGCCAGCAGCTTCTACTCGGGGGACAGGGGTGTTTCACCCCTCCACTTT
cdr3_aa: CASSFYSGDRGVSPLHF

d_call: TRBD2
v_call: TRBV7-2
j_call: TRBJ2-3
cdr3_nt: TGTGCCAGCAGCTTAGTAGGGCTAGCGGGACGGACTAGCACAGATACGCAGTATTTT
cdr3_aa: CASSLVGLAGRTSTDTQYF

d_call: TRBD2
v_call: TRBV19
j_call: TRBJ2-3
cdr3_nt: TGTGCCAGTAGCGATTCCGGGACTAGCGGGAGTATAGGCACAGATACGCAGTATTTT
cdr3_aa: CASSDSGTSGSIGTDTQYF

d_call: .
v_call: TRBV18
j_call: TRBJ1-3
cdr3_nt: TGTGCCAGCTCATCAAACGGGACACCCGGAAACACCATATATTTT
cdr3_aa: CASSSNGTPGNTIYF

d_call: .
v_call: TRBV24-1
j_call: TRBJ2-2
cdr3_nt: TGTGCCACCAGTGATCCGGGGAAGGTCACCGGGGAGCTGTTTTTT
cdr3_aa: CATSDPGKVTGELFF

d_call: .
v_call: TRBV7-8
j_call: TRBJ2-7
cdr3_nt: TGTGCCAGCAGCTTAGGGGTGGGAGTAAAAAGGGAGCAGTACTTC
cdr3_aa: CASSLGVGVKREQYF

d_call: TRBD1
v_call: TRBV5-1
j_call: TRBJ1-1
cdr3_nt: TGCGCCAGCAGCCCCGGACAGGGGATGGAGAAAGCTTTCTTT
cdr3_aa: CASSPGQGMEKAFF

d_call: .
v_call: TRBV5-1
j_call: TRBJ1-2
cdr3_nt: TGCGCCAGCAGTCCTACTGCCCGTGAAGGCTACACCTTC
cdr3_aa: CASSPTAREGYTF

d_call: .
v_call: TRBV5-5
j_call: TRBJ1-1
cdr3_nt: TGTGCCAGCAGCTTGGATTGGGGGGACACTGAAGCTTTCTTT
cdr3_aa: CASSLDWGDTEAFF

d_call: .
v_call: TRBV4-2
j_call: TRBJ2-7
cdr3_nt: TGTGCCAGCAGCCAAGCCACCGGGGCCTACGAGCAGTACTTC
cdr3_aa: CASSQATGAYEQYF

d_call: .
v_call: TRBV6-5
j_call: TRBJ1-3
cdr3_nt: TGTGCCAGCACACGGCAACGAGGACTGGGAAACACCATATATTTT
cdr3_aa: CASTRQRGLGNTIYF

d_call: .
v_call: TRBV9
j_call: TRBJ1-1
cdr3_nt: TGTGCCAGCAGCGTCAGGGAGGAGACTGAAGCTTTCTTT
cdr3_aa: CASSVREETEAFF

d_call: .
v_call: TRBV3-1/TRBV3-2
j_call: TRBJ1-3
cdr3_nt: TGTGCCAGCAGGAATAGTCCGGGACAACGCTCTGGAAACACCATATATTTT
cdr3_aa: CASRNSPGQRSGNTIYF

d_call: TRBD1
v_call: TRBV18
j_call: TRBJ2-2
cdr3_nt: TGTGCCAGCTCACGAACTGGACAGGGGCCTACTACCGGGGAGCTGTTTTTT
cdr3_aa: CASSRTGQGPTTGELFF

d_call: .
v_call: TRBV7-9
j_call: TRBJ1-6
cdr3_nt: TGTGCCAGCAGCTTAGCTCCGACTGGTTCACCCCTCCACTTT
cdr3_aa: CASSLAPTGSPLHF